The next 14 T cell receptor beta chains were all read from a single sample in a study of early T cells in non-severe SARS-CoV-2 infection. TCRdb redid the calling of the 5' RACE reads with MiXCR, one entry per CDR3 protein. The sample yields some 60,000 distinct CDR3 sequences, more than 8.5% seen once. The sequenced sample consisted of whole blood. All receptors derive from an adult who was a healthcare worker with PCR-confirmed SARS-CoV-2 infection or an uninfected control (not recorded which).

The gene calls are TRBV7-2 and TRBJ2-7, with D tentatively TRBD1 (6 bases). The CDR3 covers 14 residues. Germline V gives CDR1 SGHTA, CDR2 FQGNSA. V was cut by 5 bases and J by 6 bases, with 17 bases left in between. The CDR3 here is CASSLQGLDSEQYF. DNA for the CDR3: TGTGCCAGCAGCCTACAGGGATTAGACAGCGAGCAGTACTTC.

Points on this clonotype: A much larger clone differs from this one at a single base, so this may be a read error. The V gene is TRBV6-5, the J gene TRBJ2-2, with 7 bases that match TRBD2. J was trimmed by 2 bases and V by 7 bases; bases with no gene match: 10. The CDR3 runs 16 residues. Germline V gene data show CDR1 as MNHEY and CDR2 as SVGAGI. This CDR3 is CASKYWLAANTGELFF. CDR3 sequence (DNA): TGTGCCAGCAAATACTGGCTAGCGGCTAACACCGGGGAGCTGTTTTTT.

V gene TRBV7-3 combines with J gene TRBJ2-7, with TRBD2 matching 13 bases. V dropped 2 bases and J dropped 0; count of bases not matched to a gene: 4. CDR3 size: 17 residues. Germline V lookup: CDR1 SGHTA, CDR2 FQGTGA. CDR3 loop: CASSLGLAGDPSYEQYF. Here the CDR3 DNA reads TGTGCCAGCAGCTTAGGACTAGCGGGAGACCCCTCCTACGAGCAGTACTTC.

This chain connects TRBV20-1 to TRBJ1-5; a possible D gene is TRBD1 (5 bases). Trimming stripped 5 bases from V and 2 bases from J, with 10 bases between. Per the germline V gene, CDR1 is DFQATT and CDR2 is SNEGSKA (reference sequence). The CDR3 sequence is 13 residues long. CDR3 sequence reads: CSARWDGNQPQHF. The CDR3 DNA reads TGCAGTGCTCGATGGGACGGCAATCAGCCCCAGCATTTT.

This clonotype was observed many times. V is TRBV12-3 or TRBV12-4 and J is TRBJ2-2, with D perhaps TRBD1 (6 bases). V lost 3 bases and J lost 2, with 10 bases in between. CDR3 length equals 15 residues. The CDR3 sequence: CASSFLGANTGELFF. CDR3 bases: TGTGCCAGCAGTTTTTTGGGGGCAAACACCGGGGAGCTGTTTTTT.

This clonotype has at least ten counts. The gene calls are TRBV7-9 and TRBJ2-2, with TRBD2 as a possible D gene (5 bases). CDR3 length: 15 residues. The germline V and J ends were trimmed by 5 bases and 2 bases, with 12 bases remaining between them. The V gene's germline CDR1 is SEHNR and CDR2 FQNEAQ (reference sequence). Here the CDR3 reads CASSPAGLNTGELFF. The CDR3 DNA reads as TGTGCCAGCAGCCCCGCCGGACTTAACACCGGGGAGCTGTTTTTT. Full variable domain (remainder filled in from reference TRBV7-9 and TRBJ2-2): DTGVSQNPRHKITKRGQNVTFRCDPISEHNRLYWYRQTLGQGPEFLTYFQNEAQLEKSRLLSDRFSAERPKGSFSTLEIQRTEQGDSAMYLCASSPAGLNTGELFFGEGSRLTVL.

This clonotype was recorded at least ten times. This chain joins TRBV19 and TRBJ2-7; D not certain. Germline V gene lookup returns CDR1 LNHDA and CDR2 SQIVND (reference sequence). CDR3 length equals 14 residues. V was trimmed by 5 bases and J by 4 bases, leaving 15 bases between them. CDR3 sequence reads: CASSAIERAYEQYF. DNA for the CDR3: TGTGCCAGTAGTGCCATCGAAAGAGCTTACGAGCAGTACTTC.

This clonotype appeared a few times. This chain connects TRBV5-1 to TRBJ1-2; perhaps TRBD1 as D (6 bases). V was pared by 3 bases and J by 4 bases, with 13 bases between. From germline, CDR1 is SGHRS and CDR2 YFSETQ. The CDR3 runs 14 residues. CDR3 sequence: CASSSAQGIYGYTF. CDR3 in DNA: TGCGCCAGCAGCTCCGCCCAGGGGATCTATGGCTACACCTTC.

This clonotype was recorded at least ten times. The V gene is TRBV5-1, the J gene TRBJ1-1, with 9 positions matching TRBD1. The germline V gene has CDR1 SGHRS and CDR2 YFSETQ. With 6 bases clipped from V and 4 bases from J, the junction kept 7 bases outside the gene matches. The CDR3 sequence is 14 residues long. The CDR3 region is CASKEQGAGTEAFF. CDR3 nucleotides: TGCGCCAGCAAAGAACAGGGGGCGGGCACTGAAGCTTTCTTT.

This clonotype was found a few times. The chain carries TRBV27 and TRBJ1-2; TRBD1 agrees at 10 bases. Germline V gives CDR1 MNHEY, CDR2 SMNVEV (reference sequence). Unmatched junction bases numbered 5, after V lost 4 bases and J lost 0 bases. This CDR3 is built from 16 residues. CDR3 in amino acids: CASSSDRGATNYGYTF. The CDR3 DNA is TGTGCCAGCAGTTCGGACAGGGGGGCTACTAACTATGGCTACACCTTC.

Relative to its sample, this clonotype is medium-sized. This chain links TRBV28 with TRBJ1-3, with D hard to call. The ends were cut back, 7 bases at V and 2 bases at J, with 12 bases in the middle. There are 14 residues in the CDR3. Germline V gene data show CDR1 as MDHEN and CDR2 as SYDVKM. The CDR3 DNA reads TGTGCCAGCAACGCGCCGGGAGCTGGAAACACCATATATTTT. Amino acids: CASNAPGAGNTIYF. Full variable domain (missing parts from reference TRBV28 and TRBJ1-3): DVKVTQSSRYLVKRTGEKVFLECVQDMDHENMFWYRQDPGLGLRLIYFSYDVKMKEKGDIPEGYSVSREKKERFSLILESASTNQTSMYLCASNAPGAGNTIYFGEGSWLTVV.

The gene calls are TRBV12-3 or TRBV12-4 and TRBJ1-1, with D possibly TRBD1 on 6 matching bases. With 5 bases removed from V and 5 bases from J, the gap between germline ends came to 12 bases. The CDR3 runs 13 residues. CDR3 DNA: TGTGCCAGCAGTCCACAGGGAGTGACTGAAGCTTTCTTT. It yields the protein CASSPQGVTEAFF.

Many counts were recorded for this clonotype. J is TRBJ2-1 and V is TRBV5-1; 13 bases match TRBD2. This CDR3 has 16 residues. J lost 2 bases, V lost 2 bases, and 1 base had no gene match. Germline values: CDR1 SGHRS, CDR2 YFSETQ. Written as DNA, the CDR3 is TGCGCCAGCAGCTTTACTAGCGGGAGGGCCTACAATGAGCAGTTCTTC. Translation: CASSFTSGRAYNEQFF.

This clonotype has at least ten counts. This chain links TRBV2 with TRBJ2-7; D gene ambiguous. V lost 9 bases and J 3 bases, leaving 12 bases between the germline ends. Germline V lookup: CDR1 SNHLY, CDR2 FYNNEI. This CDR3 is 12 amino acids long. This CDR3 reads CASRRLGYEQYF. The CDR3 DNA is TGTGCCAGTCGAAGATTGGGCTACGAGCAGTACTTC.